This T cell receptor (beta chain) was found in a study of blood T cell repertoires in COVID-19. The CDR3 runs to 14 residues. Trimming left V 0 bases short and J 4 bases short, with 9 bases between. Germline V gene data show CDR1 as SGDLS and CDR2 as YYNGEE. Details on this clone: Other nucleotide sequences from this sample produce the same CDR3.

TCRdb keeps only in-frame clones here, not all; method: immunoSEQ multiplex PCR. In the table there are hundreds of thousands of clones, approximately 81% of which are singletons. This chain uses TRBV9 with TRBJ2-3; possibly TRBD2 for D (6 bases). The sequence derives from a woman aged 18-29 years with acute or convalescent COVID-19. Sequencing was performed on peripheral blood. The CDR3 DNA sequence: TGTGCCAGCAGCGTAGGCGGGGTCGCAGATACGCAGTATTTT. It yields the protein CASSVGGVADTQYF.